Described below is a single T cell receptor (beta chain) sequence and its context. Antigen: not known. TCRdb analysed the reads with MiXCR anew, one entry per CDR3 protein. The sample carries 350,000 to 450,000 distinct CDR3 sequences, roughly 18% recorded once. CDR3 length: 12 amino acids. The V gene end was trimmed by 5 bases and the J gene end by 6 bases; junction bases not matched to a gene: 0. The germline CDR1 and CDR2 sequences are MNHEY and SVGEGT. This record belongs to a study of T cell repertoires in cytomegalovirus infection. Background on the study: It was the public TCR beta signatures that indicated both CMV infection and matching HLA type. General study results and limits: Adding up the frequency of public TCR beta families identified people who carried CMV plus the relevant HLA. Ex vivo, HLA-C-restricted CMV-specific TCR beta clonotypes prevailed over the rest of the response.

V usage is TRBV6-2 or TRBV6-3 and J usage is TRBJ2-2, with 7 bases matching TRBD1. The sequencing sample was made of PBMCs. The clonotype was recovered from a human donor in good health (CMV status not recorded). Some clones in this sample may be carry-over from other donors' samples. The CDR3: CASSDRAGELFF. CDR3 nucleotide sequence: TGTGCCAGCAGTGACAGGGCCGGGGAGCTGTTTTTT.